What follows describes a single T cell receptor beta chain. Its antigen is not identified. This sample was included in a study of T cell responses to AZD1222 COVID-19 vaccine. This CDR3 contains 11 residues. Trimming stripped 1 base from V and 6 bases from J, with 6 bases between. Germline V gives CDR1 DFQATT, CDR2 SNEGSKA (reference sequence). Sequenced by immunoSEQ multiplex PCR; TCRdb stores in-frame clones only, minus some. The sample yields roughly 72,000 clones, about nine tenths seen once. Broader study findings: As reported, nearly half of all spike-specific TCRs target variant regions that are unmutated. Among AZD1222 vaccinees, only five or six were seropositive at baseline.

This sequence was found in an adult who received the MenACWY meningococcal vaccine as a control. This specimen consisted of peripheral blood, obtained 28 days after the second dose of the MenACWY control vaccine. The rearrangement joins TRBV20-1 to TRBJ1-2, with unresolved D. The CDR3 sequence is CSARVGDGYTF. In DNA form, the CDR3 reads TGCAGTGCTAGAGTCGGGGATGGCTACACCTTC.